A selection of T cell receptor beta chains follows, all from one sample in a study of T-cell memory formation after mild COVID-19. TCRdb independently ran MiXCR on the 5' RACE reads; one entry per CDR3 protein. Of 250,000 to 300,000 distinct CDR3 sequences listed, under 20% were seen once; the top ten hold about a fifth. Sequencing used PBMCs or a T cell subset sorted from them (not recorded which). These receptors were taken from a man between 18 and 29 years old who had mild COVID-19 (a few samples of this study predate the infection). Cell type and time point are not known. CDR3s include the opening cysteine and the closing phenylalanine or tryptophan. The D gene is left open where the match is weak. The size field is filled for only some rows; it gives once, few, many or a size class.

abundance	d_gene	v_gene	j_gene	CDR3nt	CDR3aa
few	-	TRBV11-2	TRBJ2-5	TGTGCCAGCAGCTTAGTCGTAGGATCCACGTCCAAGACCCAGTACTTC	CASSLVVGSTSKTQYF
few	-	TRBV6-5	TRBJ1-5	TGTGCCAGCAGTTACTCGAGGGGACTCAATCAGCCCCAGCATTTT	CASSYSRGLNQPQHF
-	-	TRBV7-2	TRBJ2-6	TGTGCCAGCAGCGACTCGCCTGGGGCCAACGTCCTGACTTTC	CASSDSPGANVLTF
-	TRBD1	TRBV18	TRBJ1-5	TGTGCCAGCTCACCCCGACAGGGAAGGAGCAATCAGCCCCAGCATTTT	CASSPRQGRSNQPQHF
-	TRBD1	TRBV4-3	TRBJ2-7	TGCGCCAGCAGCCAAGAGATACGGGACAGATTCGAGCAGTACTTC	CASSQEIRDRFEQYF
-	-	TRBV10-1	TRBJ1-1	TGCGCCAGCAGTCCCTCGAGAGGGAACACTGAAGCTTTCTTT	CASSPSRGNTEAFF
-	-	TRBV6-2/TRBV6-3	TRBJ2-7	TGTGCCAGCAGTTACGCTGGGATCGGATACGAGCAGTACTTC	CASSYAGIGYEQYF
few	TRBD2	TRBV19	TRBJ2-1	TGTGCCAGTAGGTCCGTGGGGGGGGTCAATGAGCAGTTCTTC	CASRSVGGVNEQFF
-	TRBD2	TRBV3-1	TRBJ2-3	TGTGCCAGCAGCCAAGATCCCTTCCCACTAGCGGGGGACACAGATACGCAGTATTTT	CASSQDPFPLAGDTDTQYF
few	-	TRBV12-3/TRBV12-4	TRBJ2-5	TGTGCCAGCAAGATTGGAGAGACCCAGTACTTC	CASKIGETQYF
-	-	TRBV6-5	TRBJ1-4	TGTGCCAGCAGTTACTCGATCGCGGCAACTAATGAAAAACTGTTTTTT	CASSYSIAATNEKLFF
few	-	TRBV12-3/TRBV12-4	TRBJ1-1	TGTGCCAGCAGTTTTGGGAGAACCAACACTGAAGCTTTCTTT	CASSFGRTNTEAFF
-	-	TRBV6-5	TRBJ1-1	TGTGCCAGCAGTCCCGACGGGTACACTGAAGCTTTCTTT	CASSPDGYTEAFF
few	-	TRBV27	TRBJ2-1	TGTGCCAGCAGACTCAGTAAAAGAGGCTCCTACAATGAGCAGTTCTTC	CASRLSKRGSYNEQFF
few	TRBD1	TRBV25-1	TRBJ2-5	TGTGCCAGCAGTGAATGGGGGACAGGGAATTTAGAGACCCAGTACTTC	CASSEWGTGNLETQYF
-	TRBD1	TRBV25-1	TRBJ1-3	TGTGCCAGCAGCTCCCGGACAGGGGGCCCTGGAAACACCATATATTTT	CASSSRTGGPGNTIYF
-	TRBD1	TRBV10-3	TRBJ1-2	TGTGCCATCAGTGATTTCGCAGGGGGCGGCTATGGCTACACCTTC	CAISDFAGGGYGYTF
-	TRBD1	TRBV5-1	TRBJ2-5	TGCGCCAGCAGCTTGGAGACAGGGTCTGAAGAGACCCAGTACTTC	CASSLETGSEETQYF
-	-	TRBV18	TRBJ2-3	TGTGCCAGCTCTTGGGACACAAATACGCAGTATTTT	CASSWDTNTQYF
-	TRBD1	TRBV20-1	TRBJ2-2	TGCAGTGCTCCCGGGACAGGGAAGACCGGGGAGCTGTTTTTT	CSAPGTGKTGELFF
-	-	TRBV3-1	TRBJ2-1	TGTGCCAGCAGCCAGGGAGGGGGGGACCTCTACAATGAGCAGTTCTTC	CASSQGGGDLYNEQFF
-	-	TRBV19	TRBJ2-7	TGTGCCAGTAGTATCGGGACGGGATCCTACGAGCAGTACTTC	CASSIGTGSYEQYF
few	TRBD2	TRBV7-2	TRBJ2-5	TGTGCCAGCAGCTCCTTCAGCGGGGGGGAAGAGACCCAGTACTTC	CASSSFSGGEETQYF
-	-	TRBV6-5	TRBJ1-6	TGTGCCAGCAGTTACATGACTACGGGGCATTCACCCCTCCACTTT	CASSYMTTGHSPLHF
-	-	TRBV6-9	TRBJ2-5	TGTGCCAGCAGCCGAGCATGGGCCTCGAGCTTACCGGGGGACCAGTACTTC	CASSRAWASSLPGDQYF
many	-	TRBV20-1	TRBJ2-2	TGCAGTGCTAAGAGCCGGGACTCCAACGTTCCCGGGGAGCTGTTTTTT	CSAKSRDSNVPGELFF
-	-	TRBV12-3/TRBV12-4	TRBJ1-4	TGTGCCAGCAGTACCCGCGAAAAACTGTTTTTT	CASSTREKLFF
few	-	TRBV10-3	TRBJ1-2	TGTGCCATCAGTGAGTCGCTGCGGCAGTCACTCGGCTACACCTTC	CAISESLRQSLGYTF
few	-	TRBV18	TRBJ2-3	TGTGCCAGCTCACCACCTTCAAACACAGATACGCAGTATTTT	CASSPPSNTDTQYF
few	-	TRBV12-3/TRBV12-4	TRBJ1-5	TGTGCCAGCACGGGATGGGGTCAGCCCCAGCATTTT	CASTGWGQPQHF
-	-	TRBV15	TRBJ2-3	TGTGCCACCAGCAGAGGAGGGGGCACAGATACGCAGTATTTT	CATSRGGGTDTQYF